These T cell receptor beta chains were read from a single sample in a study of cytomegalovirus exposure and HLA in healthy donors. Measured with immunoSEQ multiplex PCR; TCRdb has only the in-frame clones, and not every one. Among about 130,000 clones listed, 8.5% were seen once. Material for sequencing was PBMCs. Receptor source: a man aged 35 to 55 in good health and CMV-seronegative. The CDR3 runs from the conserved cysteine through the conserved F or W. A D gene is named only where the DNA matches it firmly. Where a row states a size, it is once, few, many or the class of an expanded clone; other rows omit it.

V	size	J	D	DNA	CDR3
TRBV7-8	few	TRBJ1-5	-	TGTGCCAGCAGCTTATCTTCACTGAGCAATCAGCCCCAGCATTTT	CASSLSSLSNQPQHF
TRBV18	-	TRBJ1-2	TRBD1	TGTGCCAGCTCACCATCAGGGGGCGGATATGGCTACACCTTC	CASSPSGGGYGYTF
TRBV7-9	few	TRBJ1-3	-	TGTGCCAGCAGCTTAGCGTCGGGAAACACCATATATTTT	CASSLASGNTIYF
TRBV5-1	few	TRBJ2-2	TRBD2	TGCGCCAGCAGCTCTAGCGGGGGGGCCTCCACCGGGGAGCTGTTTTTT	CASSSSGGASTGELFF
TRBV19	few	TRBJ1-6	-	TGTGCCAGTAGTATAGAGGCAGGGGTGGGTAATTCACCCCTCCACTTT	CASSIEAGVGNSPLHF
TRBV30	few	TRBJ2-2	-	TGTGCCTGGGTTGGGGGGGGCCGCGGTTCCGGGGAGCTGTTTTTT	CAWVGGGRGSGELFF
TRBV6-1	-	TRBJ1-1	-	TGTGCCAGCAGTGGTTACGACAGGTCGGCAGGGGCTTTCTTT	CASSGYDRSAGAFF
TRBV19	-	TRBJ1-4	-	TGTGCCAGTAGTCTCCGTGGGGGCCTCGCAACTAATGAAAAACTGTTTTTT	CASSLRGGLATNEKLFF
TRBV29-1	-	TRBJ2-7	-	TGCAGCGTTGAAGTAACCCAGGGATCTTCCTACGAGCAGTACTTC	CSVEVTQGSSYEQYF
TRBV7-7	-	TRBJ2-5	TRBD1	TGTGCCAGCAGCAGACAGGGGGCGCAGACCCAGTACTTC	CASSRQGAQTQYF
TRBV7-2	-	TRBJ1-5	-	TGTGCCAGCAGCTTAGGTCCGGTTAGCAATCAGCCCCAGCATTTT	CASSLGPVSNQPQHF
TRBV7-2	-	TRBJ2-1	TRBD2	TGTGCCAGCGGGGAAAGCGGGGGGGCCGTCTATGAGCAGTTCTTC	CASGESGGAVYEQFF
TRBV4-3	-	TRBJ2-1	TRBD1	TGCGCCAGCAGCCAAGACAGGGGGCTTTACAATGAGCAGTTCTTC	CASSQDRGLYNEQFF
TRBV7-9	-	TRBJ2-5	-	TGTGCCAGCCAGGGGCAAGAGACCCAGTACTTC	CASQGQETQYF
TRBV6-1	few	TRBJ1-3	TRBD1	TGTGCCAGCAGTGAGAGTATTTTTGCGAGGGGGCCTGGAAACACCATATATTTT	CASSESIFARGPGNTIYF
TRBV10-3	-	TRBJ2-5	-	TGTGCCATCTTGGACAGATCGACCGAGACCCAGTACTTC	CAILDRSTETQYF
TRBV9	few	TRBJ1-2	-	TGTGCCAGCAGCTTGTCCCCTGGGAGGCCCGCGGGCGGCTACACCTTC	CASSLSPGRPAGGYTF
TRBV7-6	few	TRBJ2-1	TRBD2	TGTGCCAGCAGCTTAGTTCCGGCGGGGGTGGGTTACAATGAGCAGTTCTTC	CASSLVPAGVGYNEQFF
TRBV7-8	-	TRBJ1-1	-	TGTGCCAGCAAAAAAACAGGGAACACTGAAGCTTTCTTT	CASKKTGNTEAFF
TRBV28	few	TRBJ1-2	TRBD1	TGTGCCAGCAGTCCCGGGGGGACAGGGGCTGATGGCTACACCTTC	CASSPGGTGADGYTF
TRBV2	-	TRBJ1-1	-	TGTGCCAGCAGGGCAGGGGCCGCCACTGAAGCTTTCTTT	CASRAGAATEAFF
TRBV23-1	-	TRBJ2-7	-	TGCGCCAGCAGTCAATCTTCGCGGCAAGCTATCTACGAGCAGTACTTC	CASSQSSRQAIYEQYF
TRBV4-2	few	TRBJ2-3	TRBD2	TGTGCCAGCAGCCAAGGTCTAGCGGACTGGACCTTCACAGATACGCAGTATTTT	CASSQGLADWTFTDTQYF
TRBV9	-	TRBJ2-2	TRBD2	TGTGCCAGCACCACGAGAGCGGGGGGCGGCACCGGGGAGCTGTTTTTT	CASTTRAGGGTGELFF
TRBV6-5	few	TRBJ1-2	TRBD1	TGTGCCAGCAGGCGCGGCACAGGGGGCATTGGTGGCTACACCTTC	CASRRGTGGIGGYTF
TRBV10-3	few	TRBJ1-5	-	TGTGCCATCAGTAACAGTGATAGCAATCAGCCCCAGCATTTT	CAISNSDSNQPQHF
TRBV19	-	TRBJ2-7	-	TGTGCCAGTAGTACCACCCGGGACTACGAGCAGTACTTC	CASSTTRDYEQYF
TRBV19	-	TRBJ1-2	-	TGTGCCAGTAGTATAGGTCAGGCCGTTAACTATGGCTACACCTTC	CASSIGQAVNYGYTF
TRBV6-1	-	TRBJ2-1	-	TGTGCCAGCAGTGAAGCAGGGGGCTACAATGAGCAGTTCTTC	CASSEAGGYNEQFF
TRBV14	-	TRBJ1-6	-	TGTGCCAGCAGCCAAAGGGGGTTGAATTCACCCCTCCACTTT	CASSQRGLNSPLHF
TRBV10-2	-	TRBJ1-4	-	TGCGCCAGCAGTGAGTCGAATACAGCAACTAATGAAAAACTGTTTTTT	CASSESNTATNEKLFF
TRBV6-5	-	TRBJ2-7	-	TGTGCCAGCAACCCCAGAAGTCGACGAGGCGAGCAGTACTTC	CASNPRSRRGEQYF
TRBV9	few	TRBJ1-2	TRBD1	TGTGCCAGCAGCGGAACCCGGGACAGCAACTATGGCTACACCTTC	CASSGTRDSNYGYTF
TRBV2	few	TRBJ2-7	TRBD1	TGTGCCAGCAGGGACCGGGACAGCCCCTACGAGCAGTACTTC	CASRDRDSPYEQYF
TRBV7-5	few	TRBJ2-7	-	TGTGCCAGAAGCCCAAGACAAATTTCAACCTACGAGCAGTACTTC	CARSPRQISTYEQYF
TRBV7-8	few	TRBJ2-3	TRBD2	TGTGCCAGCAGCTTAAATACGCTAGCGGGGGGGGCCCCAGATACGCAGTATTTT	CASSLNTLAGGAPDTQYF
TRBV25-1	-	TRBJ2-5	TRBD2	TGTGCCAGCATCCTAGCGGGGGCAGAGACCCAGTACTTC	CASILAGAETQYF
TRBV7-2	-	TRBJ2-1	TRBD2	TGTGCCAGCAGCTTATACCTAGCGGGGGGCAGTGAGCAGTTCTTC	CASSLYLAGGSEQFF
TRBV5-1	-	TRBJ1-1	TRBD1	TGCGCCAGCAGCGAGGGACAGGGAGAATCTGAAGCTTTCTTT	CASSEGQGESEAFF
TRBV7-9	-	TRBJ2-3	-	TGTGCCAGCAGCCCGCGGGCTACCCGAGATACGCAGTATTTT	CASSPRATRDTQYF
TRBV19	few	TRBJ1-1	TRBD1	TGTGTCAGTAGTATATTCGGGACAGGGACTGAAGCTTTCTTT	CVSSIFGTGTEAFF
TRBV10-3	few	TRBJ2-2	TRBD1	TGTGCCATCAGTGTCCGGGACAGGGGAAGCGGGGAGCTGTTTTTT	CAISVRDRGSGELFF
TRBV2	-	TRBJ1-1	TRBD1	TGTGCCAGCGGGACAGGGCGCGGAGCTTTCTTT	CASGTGRGAFF
TRBV28	few	TRBJ2-5	TRBD2	TGTGCCAGCAGTACCAACCCGGGACTAGCGGGGGGGCTTGAGACCCAGTACTTC	CASSTNPGLAGGLETQYF
TRBV25-1	few	TRBJ2-1	-	TGTGCCAGCAGTTTACGACCCGGGGGTGGTCACAATGAGCAGTTCTTC	CASSLRPGGGHNEQFF
TRBV27	few	TRBJ2-1	-	TGTGCCAGCAGGAGGGGGGGCCTTAGGGTTTACAATGAGCAGTTCTTC	CASRRGGLRVYNEQFF
TRBV20-1	few	TRBJ1-2	-	TGCAGTGCTAGTATCCGGGTAGGCTACACCTTC	CSASIRVGYTF
TRBV6-5	few	TRBJ2-7	TRBD1	TGTGCCAGCAACAAAGGGGGCCGCGACGAGCAGTACTTC	CASNKGGRDEQYF
TRBV7-9	few	TRBJ1-1	-	TGTGCCAGCAGTCTCGACAGCACTGAAGTTTTCTTT	CASSLDSTEVFF
TRBV27	few	TRBJ2-5	-	TGTGCCAGCAGTTTAGTTTACGGGGGGCAAAGGGAGACCCAGTACTTC	CASSLVYGGQRETQYF
TRBV30	-	TRBJ1-5	-	TGTGCCTGGAGCAAGGGGTACGATAGCAATCAGCCCCAGCATTTT	CAWSKGYDSNQPQHF
TRBV18	-	TRBJ1-4	-	TGTGCCAGCTCACCAAACACGGGTGCAACTAATGAAAAACTGTTTTTT	CASSPNTGATNEKLFF
TRBV5-6	few	TRBJ1-5	-	TGTGCCAGCAGCTTGGGAGGGGGGGGAAGTCAGCCCCAGCATTTT	CASSLGGGGSQPQHF
TRBV5-1	-	TRBJ2-5	TRBD1	TGCGCCAGCAGCCCCGACAGGGGAACGGCGGTCGCGGAGACCCAGTACTTC	CASSPDRGTAVAETQYF
TRBV2	few	TRBJ2-1	TRBD2	TGTGCCAGCATATTCCTAGCGGGGGTATACGATGAGCAGTTCTTC	CASIFLAGVYDEQFF
TRBV10-3	few	TRBJ2-7	-	TGTGCCATCAGTGGCGGGGACGAGCAGTACTTC	CAISGGDEQYF
TRBV6-5	few	TRBJ2-7	-	TGTGCCAGCAGGACTGCAGGGGATTACGAGCAGTACTTC	CASRTAGDYEQYF
TRBV6-1	-	TRBJ1-4	TRBD1	TGTGCCAGCAGTGCCGGACAGGGGGCTCCTAATGAAAAACTGTTTTTT	CASSAGQGAPNEKLFF